The next 3 T cell receptor beta chains were all read from a single sample in a study of blood T cell repertoires in COVID-19. Measured with immunoSEQ multiplex PCR; TCRdb has only the in-frame clones, and not every one. The table includes some 120,000 clones, approximately 85% detected once. Sample: peripheral blood. The receptors stem from a man aged 25-40 years with COVID-19, enrolled during active disease.

The chain joins TRBV7-2 to TRBJ1-3; 8 nucleotides align to TRBD1. Germline-derived CDR1 and CDR2 are SGHTA and FQGNSA. This CDR3 comprises 14 residues. The trim removed 6 bases at V and 0 bases at J, leaving 1 base unmatched. The CDR3 is CASSDRGSGNTIYF. The CDR3 DNA is TGTGCCAGCAGTGACAGGGGCTCTGGAAACACCATATATTTT.

V gene TRBV25-1 combines with J gene TRBJ2-7; 7 nucleotides align to TRBD1. From germline, CDR1 is MGHDK and CDR2 SYGVNS. Trimming took 8 bases from V and 0 from J; bases not matched to a gene: 13. This CDR3 is 16 amino acids long. The chain's CDR3 is CASSRWTGPFSYEQYF. DNA of the CDR3: TGTGCCAGCTCTAGATGGACAGGCCCATTCTCCTACGAGCAGTACTTC.

The chain employs TRBV21-1 and TRBJ2-3; TRBD1 is the table's D call, not checked against the DNA. TRBV21-1 represents a pseudogene. The CDR3 is 19 amino acids. This chain's CDR3 is CAIPAPTSGYRPSTDTQYF. CDR3 DNA sequence: TGTGCCATCCCGGCTCCCACCTCAGGGTACAGGCCTTCCACAGATACGCAGTATTTT.